The clone carrying this TCR beta chain was detected once. This sample was included in a study of blood T cell repertoires in COVID-19. Turning to the study itself: Sources were T cells, B-cell-depleted T cells, or PBMCs; the material itself was cDNA or gDNA.

This CDR3 spans 17 amino acids. V was pared by 0 bases and J by 1 base, with 15 bases between. Germline lookup yields CDR1 SNHLY and CDR2 FYNNEI. Participant reports of clinical history set cohort assignment. Original processing methods: Quantification of nucleated cells was approximated via reference gene primer amplification. Using immunoSEQ multiplex PCR, the repertoire was profiled, and TCRdb retains in-frame clones only, with some absent. The DNA was the basis for D and trimming; V, J and clone size are from that table. This sample carries around 230,000 clones, approximately 90% of them seen once, and the ten largest clones take more than 2.5%.

The V and J genes are TRBV2 and TRBJ1-1; a weak D match, TRBD1 (5 bases). The sequence was collected from a woman in her thirties who had recovered from COVID-19. Specimen: PBMCs or T cells enriched from blood (not recorded which). The CDR3 reads CASSEADKSWGNTEAFF. In DNA, the CDR3 is TGTGCCAGCAGTGAAGCGGACAAGTCTTGGGGGAACACTGAAGCTTTCTTT.